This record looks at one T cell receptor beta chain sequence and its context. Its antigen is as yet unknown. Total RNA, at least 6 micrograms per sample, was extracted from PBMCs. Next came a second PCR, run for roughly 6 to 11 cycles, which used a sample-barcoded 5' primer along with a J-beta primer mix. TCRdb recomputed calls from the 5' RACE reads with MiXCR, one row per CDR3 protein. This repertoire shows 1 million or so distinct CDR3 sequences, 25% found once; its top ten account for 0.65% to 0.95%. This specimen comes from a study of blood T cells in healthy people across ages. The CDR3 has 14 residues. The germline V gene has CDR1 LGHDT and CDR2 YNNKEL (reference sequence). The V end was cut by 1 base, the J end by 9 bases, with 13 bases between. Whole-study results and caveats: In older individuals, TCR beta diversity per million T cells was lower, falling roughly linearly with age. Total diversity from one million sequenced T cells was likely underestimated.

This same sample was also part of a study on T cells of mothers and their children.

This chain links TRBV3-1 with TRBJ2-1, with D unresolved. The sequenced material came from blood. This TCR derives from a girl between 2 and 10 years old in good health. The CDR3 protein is CASSQGRGGAEQFF. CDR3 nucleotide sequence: TGTGCCAGCAGCCAAGGTCGAGGCGGCGCTGAGCAGTTCTTC.